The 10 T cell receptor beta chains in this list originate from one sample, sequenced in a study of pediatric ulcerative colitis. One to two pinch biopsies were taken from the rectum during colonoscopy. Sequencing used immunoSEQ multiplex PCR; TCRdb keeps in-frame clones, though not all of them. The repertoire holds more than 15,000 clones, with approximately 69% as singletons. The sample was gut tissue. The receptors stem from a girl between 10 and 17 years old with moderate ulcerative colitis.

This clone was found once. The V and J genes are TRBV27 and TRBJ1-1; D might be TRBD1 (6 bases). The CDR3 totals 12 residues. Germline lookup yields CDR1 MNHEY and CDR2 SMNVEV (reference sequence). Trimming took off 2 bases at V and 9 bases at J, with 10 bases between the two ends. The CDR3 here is CASSLLQGQAFF. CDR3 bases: TGTGCCAGCAGTTTACTACAGGGCCAAGCTTTCTTT.

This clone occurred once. The CDR3 spells CASRGVAGANEQFF. CDR3 coding DNA: TGCGCCAGCAGGGGGGTAGCGGGAGCGAATGAGCAGTTCTTC. This chain connects TRBV5-1 to TRBJ2-1, with TRBD2 matching over 9 bases. CDR1 is SGHRS and CDR2 is YFSETQ in the germline V gene. The junction had 7 bases not matched to a gene; V was cut back by 5 bases and J by 7 bases. This CDR3 comprises 14 residues.

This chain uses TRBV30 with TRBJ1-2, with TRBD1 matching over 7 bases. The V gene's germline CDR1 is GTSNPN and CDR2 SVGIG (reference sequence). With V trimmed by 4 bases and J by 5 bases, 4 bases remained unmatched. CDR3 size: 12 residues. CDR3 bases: TGTGCCTGGACGGGGACAGTATATGGCTACACCTTC. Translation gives CAWTGTVYGYTF.

CDR3 DNA: TGTGCCAGCTCATCGCAGGGCCCCAAGGCTGAAGCTTTCTTT. Translation gives CASSSQGPKAEAFF. The chain is built from TRBV18 and TRBJ1-1, with D maybe TRBD1 (5 bases). CDR3 size: 14 residues. Germline assignment: CDR1 KGHSH and CDR2 LQKENI. Deletions cut 5 bases from V and 6 bases from J, with 16 bases between.

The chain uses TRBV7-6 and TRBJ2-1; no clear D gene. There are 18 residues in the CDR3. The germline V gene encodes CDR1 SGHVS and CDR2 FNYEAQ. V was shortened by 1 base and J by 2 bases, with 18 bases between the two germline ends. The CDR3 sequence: CASSLVSPGIVPYNEQFF. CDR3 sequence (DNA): TGTGCCAGCAGCTTAGTCTCCCCTGGCATCGTTCCCTACAATGAGCAGTTCTTC. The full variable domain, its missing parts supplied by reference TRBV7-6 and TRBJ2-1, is GAGVSQSPRYKVTKRGQDVALRCDPISGHVSLYWYRQALGQGPEFLTYFNYEAQQDKSGLPNDRFSAERPEGSISTLTIQRTEQRDSAMYRCASSLVSPGIVPYNEQFFGPGTRLTVL.

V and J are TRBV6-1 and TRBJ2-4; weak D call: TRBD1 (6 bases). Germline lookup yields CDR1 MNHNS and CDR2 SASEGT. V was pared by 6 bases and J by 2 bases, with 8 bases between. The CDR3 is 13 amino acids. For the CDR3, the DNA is TGTGCCAGCAGCACAGGGCCCAAAAACATTCAGTACTTC. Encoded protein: CASSTGPKNIQYF.

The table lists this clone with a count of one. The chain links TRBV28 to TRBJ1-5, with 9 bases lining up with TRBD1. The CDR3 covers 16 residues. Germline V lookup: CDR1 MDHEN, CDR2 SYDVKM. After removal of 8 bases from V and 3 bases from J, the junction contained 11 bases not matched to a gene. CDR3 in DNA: TGTGCCAGCGGGGACAGGGACGATCGTAACAATCAGCCCCAGCATTTT. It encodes CASGDRDDRNNQPQHF.

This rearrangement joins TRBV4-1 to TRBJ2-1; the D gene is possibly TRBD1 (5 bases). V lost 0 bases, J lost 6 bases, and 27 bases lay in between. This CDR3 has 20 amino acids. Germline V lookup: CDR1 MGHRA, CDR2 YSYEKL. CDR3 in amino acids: CASSQDSGLWVGVASNEQFF. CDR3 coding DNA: TGCGCCAGCAGCCAAGATTCGGGTCTTTGGGTAGGGGTCGCGAGCAATGAGCAGTTCTTC.

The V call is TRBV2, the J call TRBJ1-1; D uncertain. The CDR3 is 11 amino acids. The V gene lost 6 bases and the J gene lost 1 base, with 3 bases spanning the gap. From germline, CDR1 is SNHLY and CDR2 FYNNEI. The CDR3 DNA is TGTGCCAGCAGAGAGAACACTGAAGCTTTCTTT. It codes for CASRENTEAFF.

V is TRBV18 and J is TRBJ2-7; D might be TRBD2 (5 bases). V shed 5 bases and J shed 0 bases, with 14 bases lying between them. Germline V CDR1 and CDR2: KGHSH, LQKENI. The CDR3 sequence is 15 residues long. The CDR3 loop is CASSARTDTSYEQYF. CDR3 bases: TGTGCCAGCTCAGCTCGGACTGATACCTCCTACGAGCAGTACTTC.